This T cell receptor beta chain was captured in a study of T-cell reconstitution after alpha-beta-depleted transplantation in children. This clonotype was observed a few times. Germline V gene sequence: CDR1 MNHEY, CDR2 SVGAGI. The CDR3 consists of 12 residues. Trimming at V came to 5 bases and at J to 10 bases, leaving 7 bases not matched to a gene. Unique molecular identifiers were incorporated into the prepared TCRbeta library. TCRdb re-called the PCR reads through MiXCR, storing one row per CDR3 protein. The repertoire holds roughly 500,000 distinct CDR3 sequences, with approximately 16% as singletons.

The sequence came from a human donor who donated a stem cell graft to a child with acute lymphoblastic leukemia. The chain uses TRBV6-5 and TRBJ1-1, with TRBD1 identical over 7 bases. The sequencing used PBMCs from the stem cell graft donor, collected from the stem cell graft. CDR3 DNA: TGTGCCAGCAGTATGGACAGGATTGTAGCTTTCTTT. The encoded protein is CASSMDRIVAFF.